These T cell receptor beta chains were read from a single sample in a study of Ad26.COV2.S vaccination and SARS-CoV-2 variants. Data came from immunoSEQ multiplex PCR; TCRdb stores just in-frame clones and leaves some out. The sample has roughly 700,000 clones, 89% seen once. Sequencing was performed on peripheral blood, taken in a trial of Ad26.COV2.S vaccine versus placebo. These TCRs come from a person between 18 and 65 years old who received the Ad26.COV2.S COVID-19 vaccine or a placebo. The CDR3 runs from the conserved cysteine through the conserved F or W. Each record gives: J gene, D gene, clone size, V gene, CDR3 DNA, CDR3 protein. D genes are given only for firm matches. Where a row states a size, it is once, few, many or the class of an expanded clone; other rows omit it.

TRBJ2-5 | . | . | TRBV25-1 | TGTGCCAGCAGTGCCTCGATGGGAGGCCAAGAGACCCAGTACTTC | CASSASMGGQETQYF
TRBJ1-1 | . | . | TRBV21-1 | TGTGCCAGCAGCAAAGAGGCAGGGGGCGATGTTTGGAACACTGAAGCTTTCTTT | CASSKEAGGDVWNTEAFF
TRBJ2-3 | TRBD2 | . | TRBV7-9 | TGTGCCAGCAGCGCGCGGGGGGAAAGCACAGATACGCAGTATTTT | CASSARGESTDTQYF
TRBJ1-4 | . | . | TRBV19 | TGTGCCAGTATATGCGGGGGAGACTCAACTAATGAAAAACTGTTTTTT | CASICGGDSTNEKLFF
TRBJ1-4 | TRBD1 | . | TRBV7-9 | TGTGCCAGCAGCGCTAGACAGGGATATGAAAAACTGTTTTTT | CASSARQGYEKLFF
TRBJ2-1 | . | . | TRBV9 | TGTGCCAGCAGCGTAGGAGCTAGCGACTCCTACAATGAGCAGTTCTTC | CASSVGASDSYNEQFF
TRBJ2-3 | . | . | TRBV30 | TGTGCCTTCTCAGAGTTTCGGGATACGCAGTATTTT | CAFSEFRDTQYF
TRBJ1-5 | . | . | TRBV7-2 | TGTGCCAGCAGCTTAGCTGGCGATCAGCCCCAGCATTTT | CASSLAGDQPQHF
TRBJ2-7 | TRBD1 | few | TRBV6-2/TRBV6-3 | TGTGCCAGCAGTTACCATTGGACAGGGGACGAGCAGTACTTC | CASSYHWTGDEQYF
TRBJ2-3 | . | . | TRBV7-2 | TGTGCCAGCAGCACCCGGAGCGGAGCAGATACGCAGTATTTT | CASSTRSGADTQYF
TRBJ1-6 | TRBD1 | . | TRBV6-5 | TGTGCCAGCAGTTACTCAAACAGGGGTAATTCACCCCTCCACTTT | CASSYSNRGNSPLHF
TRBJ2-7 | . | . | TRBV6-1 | TGTGCCAGCAGTGAATGGGGTAAGGATGAGCAGTACTTC | CASSEWGKDEQYF
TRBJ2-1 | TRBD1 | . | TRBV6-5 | TGTGCCAGCAGAACCGGACAGGGTGCCCACAATGAGCAGTTCTTC | CASRTGQGAHNEQFF
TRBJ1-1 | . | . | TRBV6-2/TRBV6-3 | TGTGCCAGCAGTTGGAGGGTGACTGAAGCTTTCTTT | CASSWRVTEAFF
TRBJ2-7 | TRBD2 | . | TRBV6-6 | TGTGCCAGCACCCCGTTAAAGCGGGGGGCCTACGAGCAGTACTTC | CASTPLKRGAYEQYF
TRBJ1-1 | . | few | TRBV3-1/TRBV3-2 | TGTGCCAGCAGCCAACAGGGAATTGAAGCTTTCTTT | CASSQQGIEAFF
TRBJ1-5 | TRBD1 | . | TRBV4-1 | TGCGCCAGCGGACAGGGGGCAGGGCAGCCCCAGCATTTT | CASGQGAGQPQHF